The rows below give T cell receptor beta chains drawn from one sample of a study of beta chain features in type 1 diabetes. The protocol was immunoSEQ multiplex PCR, while the TCRdb copy is restricted to in-frame clones and leaves out a portion. The top ten clones hold approximately 0.021% of a sample with about 740,000 clones, around 15% of them seen once. Input material: naive CD4+ T cells from blood. The source is a man aged 18 to 30 with type 1 diabetes. The CDR3 runs from the conserved cysteine through the conserved F or W. The order of the fields is D gene, J gene, clone size, V gene, CDR3 protein, CDR3 DNA. The D gene is left open where the match is weak. Expanded clones are given a class, and other clones once, few, many or no size at all.

d_gene: .; j_gene: TRBJ2-3; abundance: few; v_gene: TRBV18; CDR3aa: CASSPQGASTDTQYF; CDR3nt: TGTGCCAGCTCACCACAAGGGGCTAGCACAGATACGCAGTATTTT
d_gene: .; j_gene: TRBJ2-3; abundance: .; v_gene: TRBV7-8; CDR3aa: CASSLAQAFQGLADTQYF; CDR3nt: TGTGCCAGCAGCTTAGCGCAGGCTTTCCAGGGTTTGGCAGATACGCAGTATTTT
d_gene: .; j_gene: TRBJ2-2; abundance: .; v_gene: TRBV2; CDR3aa: CASSPAGELFF; CDR3nt: TGTGCCAGCAGCCCGGCCGGGGAGCTGTTTTTT
d_gene: .; j_gene: TRBJ1-3; abundance: few; v_gene: TRBV15; CDR3aa: CATSRGLVGAGNTIYF; CDR3nt: TGTGCCACCAGCAGAGGCCTAGTAGGGGCTGGAAACACCATATATTTT
d_gene: .; j_gene: TRBJ1-2; abundance: .; v_gene: TRBV27; CDR3aa: CASTPGLGYGYTF; CDR3nt: TGTGCCAGCACTCCTGGATTGGGCTATGGCTACACCTTC
d_gene: .; j_gene: TRBJ1-5; abundance: few; v_gene: TRBV5-1; CDR3aa: CASSPAGERNQPQHF; CDR3nt: TGCGCCAGCAGCCCCGCCGGGGAGCGGAATCAGCCCCAGCATTTT
d_gene: TRBD1; j_gene: TRBJ1-1; abundance: few; v_gene: TRBV10-3; CDR3aa: CAISAGRGRTEAFF; CDR3nt: TGTGCCATCAGTGCAGGCAGGGGGAGAACTGAAGCTTTCTTT
d_gene: TRBD1; j_gene: TRBJ2-6; abundance: few; v_gene: TRBV7-3; CDR3aa: CASSFTGGQFSGANVLTF; CDR3nt: TGTGCCAGCAGCTTTACAGGGGGCCAATTCTCTGGGGCCAACGTCCTGACTTTC
d_gene: .; j_gene: TRBJ2-2; abundance: few; v_gene: TRBV10-3; CDR3aa: CAIRALGNTGELFF; CDR3nt: TGTGCCATCCGGGCACTTGGAAACACCGGGGAGCTGTTTTTT
d_gene: .; j_gene: TRBJ2-1; abundance: .; v_gene: TRBV4-1; CDR3aa: CASSRRRGGGVQFHEQFF; CDR3nt: TGCGCCAGCAGCCGCCGCCGGGGAGGGGGGGTCCAATTCCATGAGCAGTTCTTC
d_gene: TRBD1; j_gene: TRBJ1-1; abundance: .; v_gene: TRBV5-1; CDR3aa: CASSWGQGNTEAFF; CDR3nt: TGCGCCAGCAGCTGGGGACAGGGGAACACTGAAGCTTTCTTT
d_gene: .; j_gene: TRBJ1-1; abundance: few; v_gene: TRBV6-5; CDR3aa: CASSYSNGVNTEAFF; CDR3nt: TGTGCCAGCAGTTACTCGAACGGGGTGAACACTGAAGCTTTCTTT
d_gene: .; j_gene: TRBJ1-2; abundance: .; v_gene: TRBV7-9; CDR3aa: CASSPNLDSLNYGYTF; CDR3nt: TGTGCCAGCAGCCCTAACTTGGACAGCTTAAACTATGGCTACACCTTC
d_gene: .; j_gene: TRBJ2-1; abundance: .; v_gene: TRBV7-9; CDR3aa: CASSLVDNEQFF; CDR3nt: TGTGCCAGCAGCTTAGTGGACAATGAGCAGTTCTTC
d_gene: .; j_gene: TRBJ1-2; abundance: .; v_gene: TRBV30; CDR3aa: CAWSVVTPEGYTF; CDR3nt: TGTGCCTGGAGTGTAGTTACACCTGAAGGCTACACCTTC
d_gene: .; j_gene: TRBJ2-7; abundance: few; v_gene: TRBV30; CDR3aa: CAWSERASDEQYF; CDR3nt: TGTGCCTGGAGTGAGAGAGCCTCCGACGAGCAGTACTTC
d_gene: .; j_gene: TRBJ2-1; abundance: few; v_gene: TRBV13; CDR3aa: CASSGRAGRDEQFF; CDR3nt: TGTGCCAGCAGCGGGCGGGCCGGCCGGGATGAGCAGTTCTTC
d_gene: .; j_gene: TRBJ1-5; abundance: few; v_gene: TRBV6-5; CDR3aa: CASSTKGRQPQHF; CDR3nt: TGTGCCAGCAGTACCAAGGGGCGGCAGCCCCAGCATTTT
d_gene: .; j_gene: TRBJ1-5; abundance: .; v_gene: TRBV10-3; CDR3aa: CAISVGSGRSNQPQHF; CDR3nt: TGTGCCATCAGTGTTGGATCTGGACGGAGCAATCAGCCCCAGCATTTT
d_gene: TRBD1; j_gene: TRBJ1-2; abundance: .; v_gene: TRBV27; CDR3aa: CASSLTRGDYGYTF; CDR3nt: TGTGCCAGCAGTTTAACCAGGGGGGACTATGGCTACACCTTC
d_gene: .; j_gene: TRBJ1-4; abundance: few; v_gene: TRBV2; CDR3aa: CASSVRANEKLFF; CDR3nt: TGTGCCAGCAGTGTCAGGGCTAATGAAAAACTGTTTTTT
d_gene: TRBD1; j_gene: TRBJ2-3; abundance: .; v_gene: TRBV5-5; CDR3aa: CASTLTGGRDTQYF; CDR3nt: TGTGCCAGCACCCTGACAGGGGGCAGAGATACGCAGTATTTT
d_gene: TRBD1; j_gene: TRBJ2-7; abundance: few; v_gene: TRBV30; CDR3aa: CAWSLTGDEQYF; CDR3nt: TGTGCCTGGAGCCTGACAGGGGACGAGCAGTACTTC
d_gene: .; j_gene: TRBJ2-1; abundance: .; v_gene: TRBV30; CDR3aa: CAWDSGTDGNEQFF; CDR3nt: TGTGCCTGGGATTCCGGGACGGACGGTAATGAGCAGTTCTTC
d_gene: TRBD1; j_gene: TRBJ2-7; abundance: .; v_gene: TRBV7-8; CDR3aa: CASRFTGGPYEQYF; CDR3nt: TGTGCCAGCAGATTTACAGGGGGCCCGTACGAGCAGTACTTC
d_gene: TRBD1; j_gene: TRBJ1-2; abundance: few; v_gene: TRBV19; CDR3aa: CASSIQRDSESVIF; CDR3nt: TGTGCCAGTAGTATACAACGGGACAGCGAATCCGTTATCTTC
d_gene: .; j_gene: TRBJ2-1; abundance: .; v_gene: TRBV7-2; CDR3aa: CASSLDDWGRKFF; CDR3nt: TGTGCCAGCAGCTTAGATGATTGGGGTCGTAAGTTCTTC
d_gene: .; j_gene: TRBJ2-3; abundance: few; v_gene: TRBV15; CDR3aa: CATSRELGTDTQYF; CDR3nt: TGTGCCACCAGCAGAGAACTTGGCACAGATACGCAGTATTTT
d_gene: .; j_gene: TRBJ2-3; abundance: .; v_gene: TRBV30; CDR3aa: CAWSRVRGGSTDTQYF; CDR3nt: TGTGCCTGGAGTCGAGTAAGGGGGGGGAGCACAGATACGCAGTATTTT
d_gene: TRBD1; j_gene: TRBJ1-2; abundance: once; v_gene: TRBV4-1; CDR3aa: CASSQDLGTALGGYTF; CDR3nt: TGCGCCAGCAGCCAAGATCTCGGGACAGCGTTGGGGGGCTACACCTTC
d_gene: .; j_gene: TRBJ2-5; abundance: few; v_gene: TRBV5-1; CDR3aa: CASSQPTGLETQYF; CDR3nt: TGCGCCAGCAGCCAACCGACGGGGTTGGAGACCCAGTACTTC
d_gene: .; j_gene: TRBJ1-5; abundance: .; v_gene: TRBV30; CDR3aa: CAWSRGTHNQPQHF; CDR3nt: TGTGCCTGGAGCCGCGGGACCCACAATCAGCCCCAGCATTTT
d_gene: TRBD2; j_gene: TRBJ2-3; abundance: few; v_gene: TRBV25-1; CDR3aa: CASSASLAGSADTQYF; CDR3nt: TGTGCCAGCAGTGCCTCTCTAGCGGGGTCGGCAGATACGCAGTATTTT
d_gene: .; j_gene: TRBJ1-2; abundance: .; v_gene: TRBV27; CDR3aa: CASGPNYGYTF; CDR3nt: TGTGCCAGCGGCCCGAACTATGGCTACACCTTC
d_gene: .; j_gene: TRBJ1-5; abundance: .; v_gene: TRBV30; CDR3aa: CAWEIGTGGISNQPQHF; CDR3nt: TGTGCCTGGGAAATCGGGACGGGAGGGATATCAAATCAGCCCCAGCATTTT
d_gene: .; j_gene: TRBJ1-2; abundance: few; v_gene: TRBV2; CDR3aa: CASSLGQGIYTF; CDR3nt: TGTGCCAGCAGTTTAGGGCAGGGAATCTACACCTTC
d_gene: TRBD1; j_gene: TRBJ2-2; abundance: few; v_gene: TRBV14; CDR3aa: CASSRDRGTGELFF; CDR3nt: TGTGCCAGCAGCCGGGACAGGGGAACCGGGGAGCTGTTTTTT
d_gene: .; j_gene: TRBJ1-3; abundance: few; v_gene: TRBV7-2; CDR3aa: CASSLVLRYGSSGNTIYF; CDR3nt: TGTGCCAGCAGCTTAGTCTTGCGGTATGGGAGCTCTGGAAACACCATATATTTT
d_gene: .; j_gene: TRBJ1-1; abundance: .; v_gene: TRBV6-1; CDR3aa: CASSEILEAFF; CDR3nt: TGTGCCAGCAGTGAAATTCTTGAAGCTTTCTTT
d_gene: .; j_gene: TRBJ1-1; abundance: .; v_gene: TRBV29-1; CDR3aa: CSVVRGGNTEAFF; CDR3nt: TGCAGCGTCGTCCGGGGGGGGAACACTGAAGCTTTCTTT